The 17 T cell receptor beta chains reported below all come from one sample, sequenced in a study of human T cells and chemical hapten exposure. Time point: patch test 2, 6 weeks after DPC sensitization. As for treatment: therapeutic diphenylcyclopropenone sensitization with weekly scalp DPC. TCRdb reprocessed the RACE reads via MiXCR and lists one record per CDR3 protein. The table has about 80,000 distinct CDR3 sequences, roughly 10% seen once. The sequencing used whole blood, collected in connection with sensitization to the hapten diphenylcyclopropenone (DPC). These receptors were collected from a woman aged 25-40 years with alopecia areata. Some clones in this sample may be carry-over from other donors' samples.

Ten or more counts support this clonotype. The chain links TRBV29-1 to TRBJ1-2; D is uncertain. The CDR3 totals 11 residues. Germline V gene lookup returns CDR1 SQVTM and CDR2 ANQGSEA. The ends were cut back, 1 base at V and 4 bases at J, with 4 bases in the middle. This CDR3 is CSVEVSYGYTF. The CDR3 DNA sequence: TGCAGCGTTGAAGTAAGCTATGGCTACACCTTC.

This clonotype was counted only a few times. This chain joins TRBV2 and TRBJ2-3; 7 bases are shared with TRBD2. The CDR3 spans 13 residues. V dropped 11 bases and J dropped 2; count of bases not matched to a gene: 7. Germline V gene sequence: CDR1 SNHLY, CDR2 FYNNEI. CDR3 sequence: CASRRDYTDTQYF. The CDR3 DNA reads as TGTGCCTCCCGCCGGGACTACACAGATACGCAGTATTTT.

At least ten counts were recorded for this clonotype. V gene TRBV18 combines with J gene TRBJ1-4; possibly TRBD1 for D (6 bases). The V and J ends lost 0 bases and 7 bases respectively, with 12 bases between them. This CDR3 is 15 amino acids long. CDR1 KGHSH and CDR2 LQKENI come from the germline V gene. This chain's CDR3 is CASSPPARGVEKLFF. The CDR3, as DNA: TGTGCCAGCTCACCACCGGCCAGGGGAGTTGAAAAACTGTTTTTT.

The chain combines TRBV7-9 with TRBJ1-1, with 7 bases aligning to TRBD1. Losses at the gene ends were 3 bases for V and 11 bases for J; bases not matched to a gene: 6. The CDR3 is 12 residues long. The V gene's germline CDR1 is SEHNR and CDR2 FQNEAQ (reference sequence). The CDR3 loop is CASSFLTGRAFF. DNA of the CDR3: TGTGCCAGCAGCTTCCTGACAGGGCGGGCTTTCTTT.

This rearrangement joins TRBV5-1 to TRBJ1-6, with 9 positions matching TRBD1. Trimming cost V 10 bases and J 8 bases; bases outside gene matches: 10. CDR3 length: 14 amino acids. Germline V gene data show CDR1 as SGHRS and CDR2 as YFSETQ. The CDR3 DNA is TGCGCCTCACACTCGGGACAGGGAGATTCACCCCTCCACTTT. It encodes CASHSGQGDSPLHF.

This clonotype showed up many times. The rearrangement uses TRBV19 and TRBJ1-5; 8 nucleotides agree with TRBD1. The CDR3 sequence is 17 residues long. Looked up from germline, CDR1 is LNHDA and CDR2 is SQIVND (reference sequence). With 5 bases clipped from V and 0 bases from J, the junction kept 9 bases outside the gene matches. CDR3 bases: TGTGCCAGTAGTCCTACAGGGGGGGATTATAGCAATCAGCCCCAGCATTTT. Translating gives CASSPTGGDYSNQPQHF. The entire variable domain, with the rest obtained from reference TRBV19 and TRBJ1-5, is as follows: DGGITQSPKYLFRKEGQNVTLSCEQNLNHDAMYWYRQDPGQGLRLIYYSQIVNDFQKGDIAEGYSVSREKKESFPLTVTSAQKNPTAFYLCASSPTGGDYSNQPQHFGDGTRLSIL.

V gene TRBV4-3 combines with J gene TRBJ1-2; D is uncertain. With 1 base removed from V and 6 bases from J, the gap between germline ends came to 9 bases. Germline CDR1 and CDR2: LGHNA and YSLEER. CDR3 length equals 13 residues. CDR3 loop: CASSQGRLNGYTF. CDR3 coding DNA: TGCGCCAGCAGCCAAGGACGATTGAATGGCTACACCTTC.

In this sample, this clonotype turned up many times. The CDR3, as DNA: TGTGCCAGCGGAGAGAGAATCAATAATTCACCCCTCCACTTT. Protein: CASGERINNSPLHF. The chain links TRBV6-1 to TRBJ1-6; D uncertain. V lost 8 bases and J 5 bases, leaving 13 bases between the germline ends. This CDR3 contains 14 residues. Germline lookup yields CDR1 MNHNS and CDR2 SASEGT.

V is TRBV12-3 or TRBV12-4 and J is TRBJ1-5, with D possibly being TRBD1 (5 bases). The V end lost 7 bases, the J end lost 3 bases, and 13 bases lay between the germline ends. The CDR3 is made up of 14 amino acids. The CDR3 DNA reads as TGTGCCAGCAATCCCTCAGGGATCAATCAGCCCCAGCATTTT. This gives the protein CASNPSGINQPQHF.

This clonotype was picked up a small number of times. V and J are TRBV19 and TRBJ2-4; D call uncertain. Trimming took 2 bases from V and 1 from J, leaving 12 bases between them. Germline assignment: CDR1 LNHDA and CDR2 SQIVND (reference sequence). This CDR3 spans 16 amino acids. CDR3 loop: CASSIPGLAAKNIQYF. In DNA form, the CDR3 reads TGTGCCAGTAGTATACCTGGGTTGGCGGCCAAAAACATTCAGTACTTC.

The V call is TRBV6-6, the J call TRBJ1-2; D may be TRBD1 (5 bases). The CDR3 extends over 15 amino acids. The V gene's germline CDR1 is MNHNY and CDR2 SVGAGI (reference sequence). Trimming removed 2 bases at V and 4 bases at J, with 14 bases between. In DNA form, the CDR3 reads TGTGCCAGCAGTTACAATACCGGGGCTCCCTATGGCTACACCTTC. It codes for CASSYNTGAPYGYTF.

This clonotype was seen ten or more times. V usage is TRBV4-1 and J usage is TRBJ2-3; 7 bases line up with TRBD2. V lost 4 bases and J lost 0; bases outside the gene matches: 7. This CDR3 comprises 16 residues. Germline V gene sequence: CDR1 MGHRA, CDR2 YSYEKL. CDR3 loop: CASSPSPSGSTDTQYF. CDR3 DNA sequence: TGCGCCAGCAGCCCTAGTCCTAGCGGTAGCACAGATACGCAGTATTTT.

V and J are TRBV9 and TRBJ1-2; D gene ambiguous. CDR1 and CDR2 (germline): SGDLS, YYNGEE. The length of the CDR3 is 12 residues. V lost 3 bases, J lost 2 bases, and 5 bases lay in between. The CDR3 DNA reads TGTGCCAGCAGCGCCGCCAACTATGGCTACACCTTC. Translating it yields CASSAANYGYTF.

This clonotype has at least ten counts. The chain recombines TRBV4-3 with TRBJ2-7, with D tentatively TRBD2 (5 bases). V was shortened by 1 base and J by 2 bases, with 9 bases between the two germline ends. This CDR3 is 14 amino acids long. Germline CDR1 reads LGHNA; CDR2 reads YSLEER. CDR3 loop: CASSQGTATYEQYF. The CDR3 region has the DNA TGCGCCAGCAGCCAAGGGACTGCAACCTACGAGCAGTACTTC.

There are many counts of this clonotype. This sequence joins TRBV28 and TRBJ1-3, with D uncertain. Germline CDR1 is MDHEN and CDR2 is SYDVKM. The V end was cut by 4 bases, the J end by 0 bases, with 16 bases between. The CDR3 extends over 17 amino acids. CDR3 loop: CASSSLRASISGNTIYF. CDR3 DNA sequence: TGTGCCAGCAGTTCCCTACGGGCCTCAATCTCTGGAAACACCATATATTTT.

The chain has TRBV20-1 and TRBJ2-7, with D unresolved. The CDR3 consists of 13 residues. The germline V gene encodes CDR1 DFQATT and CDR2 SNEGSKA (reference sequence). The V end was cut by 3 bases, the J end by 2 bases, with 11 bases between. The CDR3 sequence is CSASEALTYEQYF. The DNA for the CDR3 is TGCAGTGCTAGTGAAGCGCTAACCTACGAGCAGTACTTC.

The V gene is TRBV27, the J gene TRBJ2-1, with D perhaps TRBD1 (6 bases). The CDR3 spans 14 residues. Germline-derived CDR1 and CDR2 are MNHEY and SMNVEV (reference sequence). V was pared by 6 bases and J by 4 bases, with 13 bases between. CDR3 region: CASSPWGPYNEQFF. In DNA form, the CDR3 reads TGTGCCAGCAGCCCCTGGGGGCCTTACAATGAGCAGTTCTTC.